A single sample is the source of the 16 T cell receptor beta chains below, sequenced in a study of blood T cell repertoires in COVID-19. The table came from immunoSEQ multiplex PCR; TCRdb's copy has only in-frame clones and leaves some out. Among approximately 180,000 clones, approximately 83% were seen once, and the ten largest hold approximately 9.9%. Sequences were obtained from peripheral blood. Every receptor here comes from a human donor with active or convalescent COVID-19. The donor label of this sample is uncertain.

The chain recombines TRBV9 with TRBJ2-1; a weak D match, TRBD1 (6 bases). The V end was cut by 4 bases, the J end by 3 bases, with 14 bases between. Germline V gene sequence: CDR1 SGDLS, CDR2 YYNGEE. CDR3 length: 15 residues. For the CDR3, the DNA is TGTGCCAGCAGCCTTAAAGGGGGTAGCTACAATGAGCAGTTCTTC. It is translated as CASSLKGGSYNEQFF. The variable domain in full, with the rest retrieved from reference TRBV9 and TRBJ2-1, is DSGVTQTPKHLITATGQRVTLRCSPRSGDLSVYWYQQSLDQGLQFLIQYYNGEERAKGNILERFSAQQFPDLHSELNLSSLELGDSALYFCASSLKGGSYNEQFFGPGTRLTVL.

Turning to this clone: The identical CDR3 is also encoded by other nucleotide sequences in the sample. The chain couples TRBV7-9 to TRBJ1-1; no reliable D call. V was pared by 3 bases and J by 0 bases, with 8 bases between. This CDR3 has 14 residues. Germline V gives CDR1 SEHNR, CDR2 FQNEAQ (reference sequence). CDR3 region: CASSLAVMNTEAFF. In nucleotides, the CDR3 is TGTGCCAGCAGCTTGGCGGTCATGAACACTGAAGCTTTCTTT.

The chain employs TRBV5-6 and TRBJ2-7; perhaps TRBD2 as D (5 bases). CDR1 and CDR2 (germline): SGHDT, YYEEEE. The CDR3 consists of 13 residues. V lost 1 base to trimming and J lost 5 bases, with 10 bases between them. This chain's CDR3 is CASSLPGGNEQYF. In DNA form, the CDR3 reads TGTGCCAGCAGCTTGCCAGGAGGCAACGAGCAGTACTTC.

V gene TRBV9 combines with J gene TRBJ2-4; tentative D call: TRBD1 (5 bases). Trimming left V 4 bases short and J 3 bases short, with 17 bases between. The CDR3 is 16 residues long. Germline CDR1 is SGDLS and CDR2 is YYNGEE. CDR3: CASSPLGALGKNIQYF. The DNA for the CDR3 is TGTGCCAGCAGCCCCCTAGGGGCGTTAGGCAAAAACATTCAGTACTTC.

This CDR3 reads CASSDAFLDNEQFF. For the CDR3, the DNA is TGTGCCAGCAGCGACGCCTTCCTAGACAATGAGCAGTTCTTC. J is TRBJ2-1 and V is TRBV7-2; the D is unclear. V was cut by 5 bases and J by 5 bases, with 13 bases left in between. The CDR3 totals 14 residues. CDR1 is SGHTA and CDR2 is FQGNSA in the germline V gene. Drawing the rest from reference TRBV7-2 and TRBJ2-1, the complete variable domain is GAGVSQSPSNKVTEKGKDVELRCDPISGHTALYWYRQSLGQGLEFLIYFQGNSAPDKSGLPSDRFSAERTGGSVSTLTIQRTQQEDSAVYLCASSDAFLDNEQFFGPGTRLTVL.

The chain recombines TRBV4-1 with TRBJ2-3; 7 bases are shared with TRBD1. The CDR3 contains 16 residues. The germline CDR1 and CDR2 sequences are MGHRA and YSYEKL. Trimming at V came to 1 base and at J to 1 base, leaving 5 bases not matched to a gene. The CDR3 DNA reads TGCGCCAGCAGCCAAGTCGAGGGGGCACGCACAGATACGCAGTATTTT. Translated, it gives CASSQVEGARTDTQYF.

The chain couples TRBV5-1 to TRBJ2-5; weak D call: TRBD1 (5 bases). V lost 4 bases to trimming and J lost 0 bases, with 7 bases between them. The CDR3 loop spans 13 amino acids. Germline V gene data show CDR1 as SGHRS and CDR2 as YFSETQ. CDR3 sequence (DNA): TGCGCCAGCAGCCTACAGGACCAAGAGACCCAGTACTTC. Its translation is CASSLQDQETQYF. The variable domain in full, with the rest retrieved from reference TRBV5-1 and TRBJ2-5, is KAGVTQTPRYLIKTRGQQVTLSCSPISGHRSVSWYQQTPGQGLQFLFEYFSETQRNKGNFPGRFSGRQFSNSRSEMNVSTLELGDSALYLCASSLQDQETQYFGPGTRLLVL.

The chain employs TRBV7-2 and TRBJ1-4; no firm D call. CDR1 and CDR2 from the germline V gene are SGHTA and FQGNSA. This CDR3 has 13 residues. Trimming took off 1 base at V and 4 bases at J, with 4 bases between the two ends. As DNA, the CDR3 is TGTGCCAGCAGCTTAGTAAATAATGAAAAACTGTTTTTT. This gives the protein CASSLVNNEKLFF. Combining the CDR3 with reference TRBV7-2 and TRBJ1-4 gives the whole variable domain GAGVSQSPSNKVTEKGKDVELRCDPISGHTALYWYRQSLGQGLEFLIYFQGNSAPDKSGLPSDRFSAERTGGSVSTLTIQRTQQEDSAVYLCASSLVNNEKLFFGSGTQLSVL.

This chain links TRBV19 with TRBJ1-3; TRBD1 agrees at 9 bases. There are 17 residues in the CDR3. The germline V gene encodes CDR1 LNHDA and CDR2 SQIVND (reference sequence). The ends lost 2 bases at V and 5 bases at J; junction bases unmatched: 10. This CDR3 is CASSINRGQAVRNTIYF. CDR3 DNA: TGTGCCAGTAGTATAAACAGGGGGCAAGCCGTTCGAAACACCATATATTTT.

Written as DNA, the CDR3 is TGTGCCACCTCGGACAGCTCCAGAATGGGGAACGAGCAGTACTTC. Protein: CATSDSSRMGNEQYF. V is TRBV27 and J is TRBJ2-7; perhaps TRBD1 as D (6 bases). Germline V gene data show CDR1 as MNHEY and CDR2 as SMNVEV (reference sequence). This CDR3 contains 15 residues. Trimming removed 10 bases from V and 5 bases from J, with 24 bases in between.

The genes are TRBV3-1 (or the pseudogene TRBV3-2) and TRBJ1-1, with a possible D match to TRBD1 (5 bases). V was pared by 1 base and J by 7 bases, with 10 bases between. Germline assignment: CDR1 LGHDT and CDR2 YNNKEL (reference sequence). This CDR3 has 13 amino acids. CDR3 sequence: CASSQGWGGEAFF. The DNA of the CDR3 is TGTGCCAGCAGCCAAGGGTGGGGGGGTGAAGCTTTCTTT.

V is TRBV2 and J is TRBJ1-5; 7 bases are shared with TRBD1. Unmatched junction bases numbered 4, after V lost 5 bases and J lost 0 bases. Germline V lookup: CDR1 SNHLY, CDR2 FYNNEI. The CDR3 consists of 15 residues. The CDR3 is CASSMTGFSNQPQHF. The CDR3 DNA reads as TGTGCCAGCAGTATGACAGGGTTTAGCAATCAGCCCCAGCATTTT. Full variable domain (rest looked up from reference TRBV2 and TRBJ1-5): EPEVTQTPSHQVTQMGQEVILRCVPISNHLYFYWYRQILGQKVEFLVSFYNNEISEKSEIFDDQFSVERPDGSNFTLKIRSTKLEDSAMYFCASSMTGFSNQPQHFGDGTRLSIL.

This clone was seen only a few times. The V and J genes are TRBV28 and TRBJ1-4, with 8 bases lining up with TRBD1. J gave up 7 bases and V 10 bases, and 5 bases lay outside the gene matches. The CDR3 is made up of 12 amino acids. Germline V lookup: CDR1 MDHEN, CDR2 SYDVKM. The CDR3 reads CATTGEVEKLFF. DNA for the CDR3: TGTGCCACGACAGGGGAGGTTGAAAAACTGTTTTTT.

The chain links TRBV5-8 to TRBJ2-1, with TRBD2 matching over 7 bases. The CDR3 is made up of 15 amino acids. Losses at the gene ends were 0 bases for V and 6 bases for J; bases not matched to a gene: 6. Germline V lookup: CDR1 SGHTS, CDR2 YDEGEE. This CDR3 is CASSLDFGGGNEQFF. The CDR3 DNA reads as TGTGCCAGCAGCTTGGACTTTGGCGGGGGCAATGAGCAGTTCTTC.

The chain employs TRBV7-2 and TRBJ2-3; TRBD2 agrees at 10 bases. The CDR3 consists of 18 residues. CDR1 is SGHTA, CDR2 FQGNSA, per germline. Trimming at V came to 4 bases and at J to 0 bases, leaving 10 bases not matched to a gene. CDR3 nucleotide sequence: TGTGCCAGCAGCTCCTTAAGCGGGAGGGGATGGAGCACAGATACGCAGTATTTT. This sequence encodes CASSSLSGRGWSTDTQYF.

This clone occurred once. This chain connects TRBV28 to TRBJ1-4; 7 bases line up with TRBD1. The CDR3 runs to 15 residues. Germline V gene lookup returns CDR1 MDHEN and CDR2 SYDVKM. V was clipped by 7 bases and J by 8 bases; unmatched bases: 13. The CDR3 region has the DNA TGTGCCAGCAAAGCTGGACAGGCAACAACAGAAAAACTGTTTTTT. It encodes CASKAGQATTEKLFF.